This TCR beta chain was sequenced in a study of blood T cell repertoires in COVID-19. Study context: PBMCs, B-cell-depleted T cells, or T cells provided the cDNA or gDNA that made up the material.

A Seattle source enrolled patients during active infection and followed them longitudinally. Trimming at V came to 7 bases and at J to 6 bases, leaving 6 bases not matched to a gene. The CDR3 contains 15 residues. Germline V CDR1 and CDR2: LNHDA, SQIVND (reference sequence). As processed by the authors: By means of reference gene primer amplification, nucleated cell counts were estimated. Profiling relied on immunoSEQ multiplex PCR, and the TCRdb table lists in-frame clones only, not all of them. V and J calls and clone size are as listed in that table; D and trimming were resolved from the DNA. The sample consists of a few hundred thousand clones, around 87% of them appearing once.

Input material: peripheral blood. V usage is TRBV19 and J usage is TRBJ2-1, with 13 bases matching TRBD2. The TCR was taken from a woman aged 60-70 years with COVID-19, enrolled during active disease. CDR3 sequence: CASTELAGGGNEQFF. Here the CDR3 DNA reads TGTGCCAGTACAGAACTAGCGGGAGGGGGCAATGAGCAGTTCTTC.